This is a list of T cell receptor beta chains from one sample in a study of CD8 T cells in ankylosing spondylitis. TCRdb reprocessed the 5' RACE reads with MiXCR, giving one entry per CDR3 protein. The repertoire consists of a few hundred thousand distinct CDR3 sequences, with roughly 15% occurring once and the leading ten covering under 1.2%. Material for sequencing was blood, either unsorted or a sorted T cell fraction (not recorded which). These receptor sequences come from a male donor with ankylosing spondylitis. Each CDR3 is given with its conserved first and last residue. The order of the fields is V gene, J gene, clone size, D gene, CDR3 DNA, CDR3 protein. The D gene is left open where the match is weak. Rows may omit the clone size; those that give it use once, few, many or a size class.

>TRBV7-6|TRBJ1-2|.|.
TGTGCCAGCAGCTTGGGTTCTGAGGGTATCTATGGCTACACCTTC
CASSLGSEGIYGYTF
>TRBV5-1|TRBJ1-2|.|.
TGCGCCAGCAGCTTGGGGTTTGACGGGACTGGCTACACCTTC
CASSLGFDGTGYTF
>TRBV5-6|TRBJ2-1|.|.
TGTGCCAGCAGCTTCACAGGGTCTGGGCACAATGAGCAGTTCTTC
CASSFTGSGHNEQFF
>TRBV20-1|TRBJ1-1|.|TRBD1
TGCAGTGCTAGAGTGACAGGGGATTTTACGAACACTGAAGCTTTCTTT
CSARVTGDFTNTEAFF
>TRBV6-2/TRBV6-3|TRBJ2-1|.|.
TGTGCCAGCAGTCGGGGGGCCGATTACAATGAGCAGTTCTTC
CASSRGADYNEQFF
>TRBV24-1|TRBJ2-2|few|.
TGTGCCACCAGTGATATACAGGGCCGGGGCACCGGGGAGCTGTTTTTT
CATSDIQGRGTGELFF
>TRBV11-2|TRBJ2-5|few|TRBD2
TGTGCCAGCAGCTTCGGGACTAGCCCGGGCCGGGAGACCCAGTACTTC
CASSFGTSPGRETQYF
>TRBV29-1|TRBJ1-1|few|.
TGCAGCGTCTCCCCGGGATTCATGAACACTGAAGCTTTCTTT
CSVSPGFMNTEAFF
>TRBV9|TRBJ2-5|few|.
TGTGCCAGCAGCGTAGGGCAGACGCAAGAGACCCAGTACTTC
CASSVGQTQETQYF
>TRBV9|TRBJ1-3|few|TRBD1
TGTGCCAGCAGCGGACGGAGGGACAGCAGCTCTGGAAACACCATATATTTT
CASSGRRDSSSGNTIYF
>TRBV6-5|TRBJ2-2|.|TRBD1
TGTGCCAGCAGTTACACAGGGGCTGGCGGGGAGCTGTTTTTT
CASSYTGAGGELFF
>TRBV5-5|TRBJ2-5|few|.
TGTGCCAGCAGCTTGGCAGCGACAGTCCGGGAGACCCAGTACTTC
CASSLAATVRETQYF
>TRBV20-1|TRBJ1-3|few|.
TGCAGTGCTAGGGGACGATCGGGAGGAAACACCATATATTTT
CSARGRSGGNTIYF
>TRBV2|TRBJ1-2|few|TRBD1
TGTGCCAGCAGTGAGGAGACAGGGTATGGCTACACCTTC
CASSEETGYGYTF
>TRBV6-5|TRBJ2-5|.|TRBD2
TGTGCCAGCAGTTACGTAGGACTAGCGGCAGAGACCCAGTACTTC
CASSYVGLAAETQYF
>TRBV12-3/TRBV12-4|TRBJ1-3|few|.
TGTGCCAGCAGTTTAAGGCTCCCCACTGGGAGGGGAAACACCATATATTTT
CASSLRLPTGRGNTIYF
>TRBV28|TRBJ2-7|once|TRBD2
TGTGCCAGCCGTTCCGGCGGGAGCGGGTACGAGCAGTACTTC
CASRSGGSGYEQYF
>TRBV6-5|TRBJ2-5|.|.
TGTGCCAGCAGTTACACCATGGCTAGCGCGCAAGAGACCCAGTACTTC
CASSYTMASAQETQYF
>TRBV27|TRBJ1-4|.|TRBD1
TGTGCCAGCAGCTCGACAGGGCCACTTGAAAAACTGTTTTTT
CASSSTGPLEKLFF
>TRBV20-1|TRBJ2-1|.|.
TGCAGTGCTAGAGACCCAAGGGGGTTCAATGAGCAGTTCTTC
CSARDPRGFNEQFF
>TRBV4-3|TRBJ2-3|many|TRBD2
TGCGCCAGCAGCCAAATGTTAGCGGGAACTTTAAGCACAGATACGCAGTATTTT
CASSQMLAGTLSTDTQYF
>TRBV9|TRBJ2-1|few|TRBD2
TGTGCCAGCAGCCTCGGGACTAGCCTCTACAATGAGCAGTTCTTC
CASSLGTSLYNEQFF
>TRBV6-5|TRBJ2-3|.|.
TGTGCCAGCAGTTCCGGGGGTTCTGCAGATACGCAGTATTTT
CASSSGGSADTQYF
>TRBV25-1|TRBJ2-1|few|.
TGTGCCAGCAGTGAATTCAAAGGGGTCTCCTACAATGAGCAGTTCTTC
CASSEFKGVSYNEQFF
>TRBV24-1|TRBJ2-3|few|TRBD2
TGTGCCACCAGTGATCGGACTAGCACGTCAGATACGCAGTATTTT
CATSDRTSTSDTQYF
>TRBV5-1|TRBJ1-5|.|.
TGCGCCAGCAGCCTGGAAACGGGACCTGATCAGCCCCAGCATTTT
CASSLETGPDQPQHF
>TRBV5-1|TRBJ1-1|few|TRBD1
TGCGCCAGCAGCTTCTCTGGGACAGATGAAGCTTTCTTT
CASSFSGTDEAFF
>TRBV7-2|TRBJ2-2|few|.
TGTGCCAGCAGCTCGACAACTGCTAGGACCGGGGAGCTGTTTTTT
CASSSTTARTGELFF
>TRBV20-1|TRBJ2-1|few|.
TGCAGTGCAGGAGGGAGCTCCTACAATGAGCAGTTCTTC
CSAGGSSYNEQFF
>TRBV3-1|TRBJ1-2|.|.
TGTGCCAGCAGCCTCCGGACAGTTTCGCTCGAGCAGGGCTACACCTTC
CASSLRTVSLEQGYTF
>TRBV6-2/TRBV6-3|TRBJ2-2|.|TRBD2
TGTGCCAGCAGTTACGTACTAGCGGGAGACACCGGGGAGCTGTTTTTT
CASSYVLAGDTGELFF
>TRBV19|TRBJ1-5|.|.
TGTGCCAGTAGTATAAAAGGCAATCAGCCCCAGCATTTT
CASSIKGNQPQHF
>TRBV5-6|TRBJ1-2|.|TRBD1
TGTGCCAGCACCCCTTGGGGTCGGACAGGGCTCAACTATGGCTACACCTTC
CASTPWGRTGLNYGYTF
>TRBV20-1|TRBJ1-1|few|.
TGCAGTGCTAGACGCTTGGACACCGGCGGGGTGAACACTGAAGCTTTCTTT
CSARRLDTGGVNTEAFF